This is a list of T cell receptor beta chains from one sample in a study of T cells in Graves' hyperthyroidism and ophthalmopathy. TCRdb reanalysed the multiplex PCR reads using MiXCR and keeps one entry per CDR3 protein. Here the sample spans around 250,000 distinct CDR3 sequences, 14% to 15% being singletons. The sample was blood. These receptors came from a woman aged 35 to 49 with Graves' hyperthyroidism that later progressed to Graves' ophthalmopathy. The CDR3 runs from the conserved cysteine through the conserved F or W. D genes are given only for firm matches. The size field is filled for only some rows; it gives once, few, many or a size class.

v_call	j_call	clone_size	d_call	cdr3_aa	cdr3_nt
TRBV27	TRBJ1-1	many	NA	CASSLLSGTEAFF	TGTGCCAGCAGCCTGTTGAGTGGCACTGAAGCTTTCTTT
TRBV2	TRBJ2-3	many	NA	CASSVQASATTDTQYF	TGTGCCAGCAGTGTTCAGGCTAGCGCTACCACAGATACGCAGTATTTT
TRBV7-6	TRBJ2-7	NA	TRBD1	CASSPGSGQGYEQYF	TGTGCCAGCAGCCCTGGATCGGGACAGGGTTACGAGCAGTACTTC
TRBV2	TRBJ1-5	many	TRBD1	CASRTGQGRDQPQHF	TGTGCCAGCAGAACCGGACAGGGACGAGATCAGCCCCAGCATTTT
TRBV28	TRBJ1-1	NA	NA	CASSSMRAEGLNLNTEAFF	TGTGCCAGCAGTAGTATGCGGGCCGAGGGACTTAACTTGAACACTGAAGCTTTCTTT
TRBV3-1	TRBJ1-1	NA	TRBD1	CASSQVIGGRLGGTEAFF	TGTGCCAGCAGCCAAGTAATAGGGGGCCGCCTCGGAGGGACTGAAGCTTTCTTT
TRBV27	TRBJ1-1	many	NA	CASSLTVLNTEAFF	TGTGCCAGCAGTTTAACAGTCCTGAACACTGAAGCTTTCTTT
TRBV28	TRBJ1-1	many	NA	CASRARRGSKPEAFF	TGTGCCAGCAGGGCCCGCCGGGGATCGAAGCCTGAAGCTTTCTTT
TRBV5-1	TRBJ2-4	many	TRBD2	CASSLGYSGRGKNIQYF	TGCGCCAGCAGCTTAGGGTATAGCGGGCGCGGTAAAAACATTCAGTACTTC
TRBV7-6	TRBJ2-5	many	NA	CASSLARTNQETQYF	TGTGCCAGCAGCTTAGCCCGGACTAATCAAGAGACCCAGTACTTC
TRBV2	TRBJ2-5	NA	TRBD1	CASSEGQGEGTQYF	TGTGCCAGCAGTGAGGGACAGGGAGAAGGGACCCAGTACTTC
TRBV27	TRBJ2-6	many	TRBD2	CASRSGGPGANVLTF	TGTGCCAGCAGGAGCGGGGGGCCCGGGGCCAACGTCCTGACTTTC
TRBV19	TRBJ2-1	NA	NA	CASSWGDYNEQFF	TGTGCCAGTAGTTGGGGGGACTACAATGAGCAGTTCTTC
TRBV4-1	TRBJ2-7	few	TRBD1	CASSQDPRTGTYEQYF	TGCGCCAGCAGCCAAGATCCCCGGACAGGTACCTACGAGCAGTACTTC
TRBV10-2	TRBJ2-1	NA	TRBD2	CASSETLIAGRGHSEQFF	TGCGCCAGCAGTGAAACGTTGATAGCGGGGAGAGGTCATAGTGAGCAGTTCTTC
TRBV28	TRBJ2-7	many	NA	CASSPRGMTYEQYF	TGTGCCAGCAGTCCCCGGGGTATGACCTACGAGCAGTACTTC
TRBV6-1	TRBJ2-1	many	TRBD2	CASSPLIGTSGRYEQFF	TGTGCCAGCAGTCCCCTTATTGGGACTAGCGGGAGGTATGAGCAGTTCTTC
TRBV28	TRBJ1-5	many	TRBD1	CASSFGSTRDRDF	TGTGCCAGCAGTTTTGGCTCCACTCGGGACAGAGATTTT
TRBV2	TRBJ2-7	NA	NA	CASSEGQVLAGANEQYF	TGTGCCAGCAGTGAGGGACAGGTTTTAGCGGGAGCCAACGAGCAGTACTTC
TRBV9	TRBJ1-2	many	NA	CASIGVNYGYTF	TGTGCCAGCATCGGGGTGAACTATGGCTACACCTTC
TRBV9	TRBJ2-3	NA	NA	CACSVVGNQLRLGGTQYF	TGTGCCTGCAGCGTAGTCGGTAATCAGTTAAGATTAGGCGGTACGCAGTATTTT
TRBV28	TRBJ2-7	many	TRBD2	CASSFLAGGQYF	TGTGCCAGCAGTTTTCTAGCGGGAGGGCAGTACTTC
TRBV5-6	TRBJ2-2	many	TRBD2	CASSSGLAANTGELFF	TGTGCCAGCAGCTCAGGACTAGCTGCGAACACCGGGGAGCTGTTTTTT
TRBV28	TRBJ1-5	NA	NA	CASSLPPPGGWQPQHF	TGTGCCAGCAGTTTACCACCCCCGGGGGGTTGGCAGCCCCAGCATTTT
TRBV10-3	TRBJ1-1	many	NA	CAISEMTGMNTEAFF	TGTGCCATCAGTGAGATGACAGGCATGAACACTGAAGCTTTCTTT
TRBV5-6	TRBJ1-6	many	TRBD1	CASSLRGPSSPLHF	TGTGCCAGCAGCCTAAGGGGGCCGAGTTCACCCCTCCACTTT
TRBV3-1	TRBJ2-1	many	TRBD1	CASSLRDREFNEQFF	TGTGCCAGTTCCCTCCGGGACAGGGAGTTTAATGAGCAGTTCTTC
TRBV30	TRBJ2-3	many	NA	CAWRRTSTDTQYF	TGTGCCTGGAGAAGGACTAGCACAGATACGCAGTATTTT
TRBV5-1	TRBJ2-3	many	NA	CASSLGTFSSTDTQYF	TGCGCCAGCAGCTTAGGGACTTTCTCTAGCACAGATACGCAGTATTTT
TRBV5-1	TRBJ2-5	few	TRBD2	CASREREWQETQYF	TGCGCCAGCAGGGAGCGGGAGTGGCAAGAGACCCAGTACTTC
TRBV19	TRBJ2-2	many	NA	CASSSLLVGSGELFF	TGTGCCAGTAGTTCCCTCCTGGTGGGCAGCGGGGAGCTGTTTTTT
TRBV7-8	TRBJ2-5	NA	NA	CASSVGPSGPQETQYF	TGTGCCAGCAGCGTAGGGCCCTCGGGGCCTCAAGAGACCCAGTACTTC
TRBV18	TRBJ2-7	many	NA	CASRKHRAISSYEQYF	TGTGCCAGCAGAAAGCACAGGGCGATAAGCTCCTACGAGCAGTACTTC
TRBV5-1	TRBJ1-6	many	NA	CASSFMSPTDNSPLHF	TGCGCCAGCAGTTTTATGTCACCGACCGATAATTCACCCCTCCACTTT
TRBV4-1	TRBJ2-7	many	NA	CASSQEAVSGQFHEQYF	TGCGCCAGCAGCCAAGAAGCGGTTTCAGGGCAATTCCACGAGCAGTACTTC
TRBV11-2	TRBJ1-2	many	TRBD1	CASSLGTGRFFGYTF	TGTGCCAGCAGCCTCGGGACAGGGAGGTTCTTTGGCTACACCTTC
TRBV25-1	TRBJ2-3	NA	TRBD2	CASSESSLAGVIYTDTQYF	TGTGCCAGCAGTGAATCTAGTCTAGCGGGAGTCATTTACACAGATACGCAGTATTTT
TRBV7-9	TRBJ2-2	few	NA	CASSSASANTGELFF	TGTGCCAGCAGCTCTGCGAGCGCGAACACCGGGGAGCTGTTTTTT
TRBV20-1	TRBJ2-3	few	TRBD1	CSARGGQGGTDTQYF	TGCAGTGCTAGGGGGGGACAGGGGGGCACAGATACGCAGTATTTT
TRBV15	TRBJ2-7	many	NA	CATSRDKTDYSSYEQYF	TGTGCCACCAGCAGAGATAAGACAGATTACAGCTCCTACGAGCAGTACTTC
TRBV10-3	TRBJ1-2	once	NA	CAISESEGNYGYTF	TGTGCCATCAGTGAGTCGGAGGGAAACTATGGCTACACCTTC
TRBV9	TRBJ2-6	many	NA	CASSVSGANVLTF	TGTGCCAGCAGCGTATCTGGGGCCAACGTCCTGACTTTC
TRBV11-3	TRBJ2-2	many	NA	CASSLGSVELGAGELFF	TGTGCCAGCAGCTTGGGTTCAGTGGAACTCGGGGCCGGGGAGCTGTTTTTT
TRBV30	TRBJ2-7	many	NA	CAWSVGGSAYEQYF	TGTGCCTGGAGTGTAGGGGGGAGTGCCTACGAGCAGTACTTC
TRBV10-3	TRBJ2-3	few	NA	CAIYENSTDTQYF	TGTGCCATCTACGAGAATAGCACAGATACGCAGTATTTT
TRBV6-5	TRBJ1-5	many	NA	CASSYSNGAGQPQHF	TGTGCCAGCAGTTACTCCAACGGCGCGGGTCAGCCCCAGCATTTT
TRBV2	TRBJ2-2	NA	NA	CAFRGGTGELFF	TGTGCATTCAGGGGGGGCACCGGGGAGCTGTTTTTT
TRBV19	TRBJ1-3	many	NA	CASSIMAGRFSGNTIYF	TGTGCCAGTAGTATAATGGCTGGCAGGTTCTCTGGAAACACCATATATTTT
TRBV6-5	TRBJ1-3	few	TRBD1	CASSTDRAGNTIYF	TGTGCCAGCAGTACCGACAGGGCTGGAAACACCATATATTTT
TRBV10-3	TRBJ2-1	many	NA	CAISELSGNEQFF	TGTGCCATCAGTGAGCTCTCGGGGAATGAGCAGTTCTTC
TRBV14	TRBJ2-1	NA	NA	CASSLAEDTNNEQFF	TGTGCCAGCAGCCTGGCGGAAGATACTAACAATGAGCAGTTCTTC
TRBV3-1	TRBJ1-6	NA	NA	CASRGRGVISPLHF	TGTGCCAGCAGGGGGCGCGGTGTTATTTCACCCCTCCACTTT
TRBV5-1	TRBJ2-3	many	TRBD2	CASSFGTSGGVSPDTQYF	TGCGCCAGCAGCTTCGGGACTAGCGGCGGAGTTAGCCCAGATACGCAGTATTTT
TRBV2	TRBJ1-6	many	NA	CASSDTAGDLGSPLHF	TGTGCCAGCAGTGACACCGCAGGGGATCTAGGTTCACCCCTCCACTTT
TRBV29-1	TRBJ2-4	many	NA	CSVEGNGLAKNIQYF	TGCAGCGTTGAAGGTAACGGGCTAGCCAAAAACATTCAGTACTTC